The 27 T cell receptor beta chains below come from one sample, sequenced in a study of T cell clonality in common variable immunodeficiency (dated by TCRdb to the mid-2010s). Library method: the immunoSEQ multiplex PCR assay. The clones in this table, taken by TCRdb from immuneACCESS, are in-frame only. Not every clone is retained; where verified, under half of the shortfall comes from an unresolved V gene, and the cause of the rest is unknown. The table puts around 45,000 clones in this sample, none counted just once. About 10% of the sample is in the top ten clones. What was sequenced was peripheral blood mononuclear cells. These receptors all come from a person aged 18-69 years in good health.

This clone was observed many times. The CDR3 end falls 3 residues outside the read, so it is completed with the germline J gene. The rearrangement uses TRBV11-3 and TRBJ1-1; a weak D match, TRBD1 (6 bases). CDR1 SGHNT and CDR2 YENEEA come from the germline V gene. V shed 7 bases and J shed 1 base, with 13 bases lying between them. The CDR3 has 14 amino acids. The CDR3 bases that were read are TGTGCCAGCAACTCCGGGACAAAGAACACTGAA. Its translation is CASNSGTKNTE. The complete CDR3 reads CASNSGTKNTEAFF.

This clone was found many times. Read data end 3 residues before the CDR3 end; the end is taken from the germline J gene. V and J are TRBV20-1 and TRBJ2-7, with D perhaps matching TRBD2 (6 bases). The CDR3 runs to 12 residues. With 1 base removed from V and 3 bases from J, the gap between germline ends came to 7 bases. The germline CDR1 and CDR2 sequences are DFQATT and SNEGSKA (reference sequence). CDR3 DNA (partial): TGCAGTGCTAGAGGGGGGGACTACGAG. Translation gives CSARGGDYE. The entire CDR3 protein is CSARGGDYEQYF.

This clone was seen many times. From the germline J gene comes the end of the CDR3, since the read stops 3 residues before it. This chain uses TRBV5-1 with TRBJ2-7; tentative D call: TRBD1 (6 bases). Trimming cost V 7 bases and J 3 bases, with 11 bases left between them. The germline gives CDR1 SGHRS, CDR2 YFSETQ. The CDR3 has 12 amino acids. CDR3 sequence: CASRDTFYEQYF. The sequenced CDR3 bases are TGCGCCAGCCGGGACACCTTCTACGAG. The full variable domain, rest sourced from reference TRBV5-1 and TRBJ2-7, is KAGVTQTPRYLIKTRGQQVTLSCSPISGHRSVSWYQQTPGQGLQFLFEYFSETQRNKGNFPGRFSGRQFSNSRSEMNVSTLELGDSALYLCASRDTFYEQYFGPGTRLTVT.

This clone was picked up many times. The observed sequence ends 3 residues before the CDR3 terminus, with the missing tail filled in from the germline J gene. V usage is TRBV14 and J usage is TRBJ2-7, with TRBD1 matching 7 bases. The trim removed 4 bases at V and 1 base at J, leaving 10 bases unmatched. Per the germline V gene, CDR1 is SGHDN and CDR2 is FVKESK. The CDR3 sequence is 16 residues long. The CDR3 sequence is CASSPPRGQSSYEQYF. CDR3 bases read: TGTGCCAGCAGCCCCCCGAGGGGGCAGAGTTCCTACGAG.

This clone was detected many times. Read data end 3 residues before the CDR3 end; the end is taken from the germline J gene. The chain uses TRBV18 and TRBJ2-4; D is possibly TRBD2 (5 bases). The V and J ends lost 2 bases and 5 bases respectively, with 7 bases between them. The CDR3 covers 13 residues. Germline V CDR1 and CDR2: KGHSH, LQKENI. CDR3 residues: CASSPNSENIQYF. Partial CDR3 DNA: TGTGCCAGCTCACCAAATAGCGAAAACATT. Full variable domain (outside the CDR3, taken from reference TRBV18 and TRBJ2-4): NAGVMQNPRHLVRRRGQEARLRCSPMKGHSHVYWYRQLPEEGLKFMVYLQKENIIDESGMPKERFSAEFPKEGPSILRIQQVVRGDSAAYFCASSPNSENIQYFGAGTRLSVL.

This clone was observed at least ten times. The sequence runs out 3 residues before the end of the CDR3; the remainder is reconstructed from the germline J gene. The rearrangement joins TRBV10-3 to TRBJ1-1; 7 nucleotides agree with TRBD1. V was pared by 4 bases and J by 0 bases, with 2 bases of the junction left unmatched. The CDR3 runs to 14 residues. Looked up from germline, CDR1 is ENHRY and CDR2 is SYGVKD. CDR3 DNA (partial): TGTGCCATCAGTGGACAGGGCTTGAACACTGAA. This codes for CAISGQGLNTE. The whole CDR3 protein reads CAISGQGLNTEAFF.

The table lists this clone with many counts. The read terminates 3 residues ahead of where the CDR3 ends, so the germline J gene completes it. V and J are TRBV4-1 and TRBJ2-7; D is ambiguous. V was pared by 1 base and J by 3 bases, with 10 bases between. CDR1 is MGHRA and CDR2 is YSYEKL in the germline V gene. The CDR3 covers 14 residues. CDR3 in amino acids: CASSQGPGGYEQYF. The sequenced CDR3 bases are TGCGCCAGCAGCCAAGGCCCCGGCGGCTACGAG.

This clone was recorded at least ten times. The read is 3 residues too short to cover the CDR3 end, so that end is filled in from the germline J gene. The V gene is TRBV5-1, the J gene TRBJ2-2; 10 bases match TRBD1. The ends lost 6 bases at V and 7 bases at J; junction bases unmatched: 9. This CDR3 region has 15 residues. Germline V CDR1 and CDR2: SGHRS, YFSETQ. The CDR3 spells CASNPGQGLIGELFF. The sequenced CDR3 bases are TGCGCCAGCAATCCGGGACAGGGGCTCATCGGGGAG.

This clone was recorded many times. The read finishes 3 residues shy of the CDR3 end, and the germline J gene is used to complete it. V and J are TRBV5-4 and TRBJ2-7; D call uncertain. Trimming took off 4 bases at V and 2 bases at J, with 13 bases between the two ends. Germline V CDR1 and CDR2: SGHNT, YYREEE (reference sequence). There are 14 residues in the CDR3. CDR3 DNA, as far as it was read: TGTGCCAGCAGCCTAGGTAGGTCCACCTACGAG. Amino acid sequence: CASSLGRSTYE. The CDR3, in full, reads CASSLGRSTYEQYF.

This clone came up many times. Read coverage stops 3 residues before the CDR3 terminus; the germline J gene supplies the remainder. The V and J genes are TRBV23-1 and TRBJ1-2, with TRBD1 matching over 7 bases. TRBV23-1 is noted as an ORF with a role that remains uncertain. CDR3 length: 16 amino acids. The covered CDR3 bases are TGCGCCAGCAGTCATCCTCCTTCACAGGGGTACCGAGGC. This encodes CASSHPPSQGYRG. The entire CDR3 is CASSHPPSQGYRGYTF.

The table lists this clone with many counts. The CDR3 reads CASSQGTAATNEKLFF. The sequenced CDR3 bases are TGTGCCAGCTCACAAGGGACAGCAGCAACTAATGAAAAA. J is TRBJ1-4 and V is TRBV18, with 7 bases fitting TRBD1. The read comes to an end 3 residues before the CDR3 does, leaving the germline J gene to fill in the end. With V trimmed by 4 bases and J by 0 bases, 5 bases remained unmatched. CDR1 is KGHSH and CDR2 is LQKENI in the germline V gene. The CDR3 loop spans 16 amino acids.

This clone has at least ten counts. With the read ending 3 residues before the CDR3 end, the germline J gene is used to fill in that end. The gene calls are TRBV5-1 and TRBJ1-1, with TRBD1 matching 7 bases. This CDR3 has 18 residues. Germline CDR1 and CDR2: SGHRS and YFSETQ. V dropped 4 bases and J dropped 2; count of bases not matched to a gene: 17. The sequenced CDR3 bases are TGCGCCAGCAGCCGGGGCGGGGACAGACCGCTCTATAACACTGAA. Translating it yields CASSRGGDRPLYNTE. The full CDR3 protein reads CASSRGGDRPLYNTEAFF.

This clone was observed many times. Sequencing ends 3 residues short of the CDR3 end; the germline J gene provides the rest. This chain connects TRBV20-1 to TRBJ1-3, with TRBD1 as a possible D gene (5 bases). Trimming removed 0 bases from V and 2 bases from J, with 14 bases in between. The CDR3 contains 16 residues. The germline CDR1 and CDR2 sequences are DFQATT and SNEGSKA (reference sequence). The CDR3 DNA, read in part, is TGCAGTGCTAGAGATCACACTGGGGCTACTGGAAACACC. Translating gives CSARDHTGATGNT. The CDR3 as a whole reads CSARDHTGATGNTIYF.

This clone was recorded a few times. The CDR3 goes on 3 residues after the read ends, and that part is filled in from the germline J gene. V usage is TRBV19 and J usage is TRBJ1-2; D might be TRBD1 (5 bases). Trimming cost V 7 bases and J 7 bases, with 13 bases left between them. This CDR3 region has 12 residues. Germline V gene lookup returns CDR1 LNHDA and CDR2 SQIVND (reference sequence). The sequenced part of the CDR3 DNA is TGTGCCAGTAACCAACAGGATGCTGGC. Translation: CASNQQDAG. The entire CDR3 reads CASNQQDAGYTF. Using reference TRBV19 and TRBJ1-2 for the parts outside the CDR3, the full variable domain is DGGITQSPKYLFRKEGQNVTLSCEQNLNHDAMYWYRQDPGQGLRLIYYSQIVNDFQKGDIAEGYSVSREKKESFPLTVTSAQKNPTAFYLCASNQQDAGYTFGSGTRLTVV.

This clone was detected ten times or more. The CDR3 region is CASRRDSTNYGYTF. The sequenced CDR3 bases are TGTGCCAGCAGACGGGACAGTACTAACTATGGC. This chain connects TRBV2 to TRBJ1-2; 7 nucleotides line up with TRBD1. The read ends 3 residues shy of where the CDR3 ends; the end is completed using the germline J gene. The CDR3 consists of 14 residues. Germline assignment: CDR1 SNHLY and CDR2 FYNNEI. The J segment lost 0 bases and the V segment lost 6 bases, leaving 4 bases of the junction unmatched.

This clone was found many times. Read sequence stops 3 residues before the CDR3 end, and the germline J gene provides the missing end. This rearrangement joins TRBV5-1 to TRBJ2-2; D remains ambiguous. The CDR3 contains 13 residues. V lost 5 bases and J 3 bases, leaving 8 bases between the germline ends. The V gene's germline CDR1 is SGHRS and CDR2 YFSETQ. The CDR3 bases that were read are TGCGCCAGCAGTTTTCTAGACACCGGGGAG. Its protein product is CASSFLDTGE. The whole CDR3 sequence is CASSFLDTGELFF.

Worth noting for this clone: Read coverage stops 3 residues before the CDR3 terminus; the germline J gene supplies the remainder. The chain employs TRBV2 and TRBJ2-3, with 7 bases aligning to TRBD2. Germline CDR1 is SNHLY and CDR2 is FYNNEI. V shed 6 bases and J 0 bases; nucleotides not matched to a gene: 6. This CDR3 has 15 amino acids. Incomplete CDR3 DNA: TGTGCCAGCAGCGCGGGAGACCCTAGCACAGATACG. It codes for CASSAGDPSTDT. The entire CDR3 reads CASSAGDPSTDTQYF.

This clone was counted ten times or more. Coverage ceases 3 residues before the CDR3 finishes, and the germline J gene fills in the end. This chain connects TRBV2 to TRBJ2-7; D possibly corresponds to TRBD2 (5 bases). Deletions cut 6 bases from V and 0 bases from J, with 15 bases between. The CDR3 totals 15 residues. The germline V gene has CDR1 SNHLY and CDR2 FYNNEI. CDR3 DNA (partial): TGTGCCAGCAGAGCGGCCAGCCTTAGCTCCTACGAG. This encodes CASRAASLSSYE. The CDR3 in its entirety is CASRAASLSSYEQYF.

Many counts were recorded for this clone. Sequence at one end of the junction differs from germline and may be a read error. The read ends 3 residues shy of where the CDR3 ends; the end is completed using the germline J gene. V usage is TRBV4-2 and J usage is TRBJ1-6; 9 nucleotides line up with TRBD1. This CDR3 region has 17 residues. Germline V gene data show CDR1 as LGHNA and CDR2 as YNFKEQ. The CDR3 bases that were read are TGCGCCAGCAGCCAAGAAAACAGGGGGCAAAGAGGGTCACCC. It specifies CASSQENRGQRGSP. The entire CDR3 is CASSQENRGQRGSPLHF.

This clone has more than one count but fewer than ten. From the germline J gene comes the end of the CDR3, since the read stops 3 residues before it. The chain joins TRBV19 to TRBJ2-1; D is perhaps TRBD1 (6 bases). The germline gives CDR1 LNHDA, CDR2 SQIVND (reference sequence). CDR3 size: 14 residues. The V gene lost 7 bases and the J gene lost 7 bases, with 17 bases spanning the gap. CDR3 DNA, as far as it was read: TGTGCCAGTACCCTTCAGGGGTCAGTTAATGAG. Amino acids: CASTLQGSVNE. The whole CDR3 is CASTLQGSVNEQFF.

There are many counts of this clone. The CDR3 goes on 3 residues after the read ends, and that part is filled in from the germline J gene. The chain combines TRBV5-4 with TRBJ1-1; D is uncertain. The CDR3 is made up of 16 amino acids. Germline CDR1 and CDR2: SGHNT and YYREEE (reference sequence). V gave up 0 bases and J gave up 1 base, with 13 bases separating them. The sequenced part of the CDR3 DNA is TGTGCCAGCAGCTTGGCGGGCGAGGACTCGAACACTGAA. Protein: CASSLAGEDSNTE. The full CDR3 protein reads CASSLAGEDSNTEAFF.

This clone has at least ten counts. The read ends 3 residues early relative to the CDR3; the germline J gene fills the gap. This sequence joins TRBV7-2 and TRBJ2-7; weak D call: TRBD1 (5 bases). The CDR3 is 15 residues long. Trimming stripped 5 bases from V and 0 bases from J, with 14 bases between. The germline V gene has CDR1 SGHTA and CDR2 FQGNSA. The sequenced part of the CDR3 DNA is TGTGCCAGCAGCCCAGAGACAGTAAGCTCCTACGAG. This codes for CASSPETVSSYE. The whole CDR3 reads CASSPETVSSYEQYF.

This clone was counted ten times or more. The CDR3 end falls 3 residues outside the read, so it is completed with the germline J gene. The chain is built from TRBV20-1 and TRBJ2-2; 7 nucleotides match TRBD1. Germline-derived CDR1 and CDR2 are DFQATT and SNEGSKA (reference sequence). The CDR3 has 14 amino acids. The junction had 2 bases not matched to a gene; V was cut back by 3 bases and J by 1 base. The CDR3 region is CSASRQGNTGELFF. The part of the CDR3 DNA that was read is TGCAGTGCTAGCCGACAGGGGAACACCGGGGAG.

This clone was seen at least ten times. The DNA read from the CDR3 is TGTGCCAGCAGCGGCGGAGGTCCAGGGCAAGAGACC. Encoded protein: CASSGGGPGQET. The entire CDR3 is CASSGGGPGQETQYF. V usage is TRBV7-7 and J usage is TRBJ2-5; D may match TRBD1 or TRBD2 (5 bases each). Read sequence stops 3 residues before the CDR3 end, and the germline J gene provides the missing end. V lost 5 bases and J 2 bases, leaving 15 bases between the germline ends. Germline V gene sequence: CDR1 SSHAT, CDR2 FNYEAQ (reference sequence). This CDR3 is built from 15 residues. The full variable domain, its missing parts supplied by reference TRBV7-7 and TRBJ2-5, is GAGVSQSPRYKVTKRGQDVTLRCDPISSHATLYWYQQALGQGPEFLTYFNYEAQPDKSGLPSDRFSAERPEGSISTLTIQRTEQRDSAMYRCASSGGGPGQETQYFGPGTRLLVL.

In regard to this clone: The read stops 3 residues short of the end of the CDR3; the missing end is completed from the germline J gene. The V call is TRBV27, the J call TRBJ2-7; a possible D gene is TRBD2 (5 bases). V was cut by 6 bases and J by 5 bases, with 11 bases left in between. Germline assignment: CDR1 MNHEY and CDR2 SMNVEV (reference sequence). The CDR3 has 12 residues. CDR3 sequence: CASSATGDEQYF. The sequenced CDR3 bases are TGTGCCAGCAGCGCGACCGGGGACGAG.

This clone was found many times. The read finishes 3 residues shy of the CDR3 end, and the germline J gene is used to complete it. The chain employs TRBV19 and TRBJ2-7; weak D call: TRBD2 (6 bases). The V gene's germline CDR1 is LNHDA and CDR2 SQIVND (reference sequence). The CDR3 length is 12 residues. V shed 6 bases and J shed 6 bases, with 12 bases lying between them. The sequenced CDR3 bases are TGTGCCAGTAGAGGAGCGGGCCTCGAG. It specifies CASRGAGLE. The entire CDR3 protein is CASRGAGLEQYF.

This clone has ten or more counts. The read terminates 3 residues ahead of where the CDR3 ends, so the germline J gene completes it. The chain is built from TRBV6-2 or TRBV6-3 and TRBJ2-1; 10 nucleotides line up with TRBD2. After removal of 5 bases from V and 5 bases from J, the junction contained 3 bases not matched to a gene. The germline V gene encodes CDR1 MNHEY and CDR2 SVGEGT. CDR3 length: 14 residues. The part of the CDR3 DNA that was read is TGTGCCAGCAGTCGGGGACTAGCGCACAATGAG. This translates into CASSRGLAHNE. The full CDR3 reads CASSRGLAHNEQFF.